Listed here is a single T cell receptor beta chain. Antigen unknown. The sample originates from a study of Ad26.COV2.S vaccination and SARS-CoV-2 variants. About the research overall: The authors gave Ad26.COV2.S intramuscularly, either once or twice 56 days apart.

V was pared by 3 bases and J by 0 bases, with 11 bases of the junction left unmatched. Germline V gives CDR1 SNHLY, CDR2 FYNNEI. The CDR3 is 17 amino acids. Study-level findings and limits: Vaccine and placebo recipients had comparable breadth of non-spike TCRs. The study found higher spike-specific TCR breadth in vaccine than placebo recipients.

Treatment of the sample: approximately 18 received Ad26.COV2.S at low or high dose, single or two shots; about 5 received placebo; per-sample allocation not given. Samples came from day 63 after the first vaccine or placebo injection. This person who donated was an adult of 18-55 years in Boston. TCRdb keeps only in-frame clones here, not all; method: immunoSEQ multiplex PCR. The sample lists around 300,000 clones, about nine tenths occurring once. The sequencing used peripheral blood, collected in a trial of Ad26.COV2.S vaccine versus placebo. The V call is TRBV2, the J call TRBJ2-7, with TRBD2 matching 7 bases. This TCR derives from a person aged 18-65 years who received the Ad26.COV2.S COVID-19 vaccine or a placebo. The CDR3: CASSEEGSGLSSYEQYV. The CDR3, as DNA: TGTGCCAGCAGTGAGGAGGGTAGCGGGTTGAGCTCCTACGAGCAGTACGTC.